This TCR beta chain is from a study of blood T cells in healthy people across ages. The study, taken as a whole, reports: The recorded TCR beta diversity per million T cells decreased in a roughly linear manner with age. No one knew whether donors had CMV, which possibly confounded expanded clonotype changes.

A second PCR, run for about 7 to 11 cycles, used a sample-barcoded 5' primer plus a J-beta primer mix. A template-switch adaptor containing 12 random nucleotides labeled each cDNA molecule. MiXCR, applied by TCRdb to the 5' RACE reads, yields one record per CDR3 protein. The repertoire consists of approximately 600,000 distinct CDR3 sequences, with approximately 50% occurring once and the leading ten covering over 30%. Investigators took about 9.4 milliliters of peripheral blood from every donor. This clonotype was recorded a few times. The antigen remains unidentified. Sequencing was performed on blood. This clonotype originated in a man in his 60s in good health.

The CDR3 nucleotides read TGCAGTGCTAGGGCCCCCGGGGTGAATGAGCAGTTCTTC. It translates to CSARAPGVNEQFF. The chain links TRBV20-1 to TRBJ2-1; maybe TRBD2 (5 bases). Trimming cost V 3 bases and J 7 bases, with 13 bases left between them. The CDR3 length is 13 residues. CDR1 is DFQATT, CDR2 SNEGSKA, per germline (reference sequence).